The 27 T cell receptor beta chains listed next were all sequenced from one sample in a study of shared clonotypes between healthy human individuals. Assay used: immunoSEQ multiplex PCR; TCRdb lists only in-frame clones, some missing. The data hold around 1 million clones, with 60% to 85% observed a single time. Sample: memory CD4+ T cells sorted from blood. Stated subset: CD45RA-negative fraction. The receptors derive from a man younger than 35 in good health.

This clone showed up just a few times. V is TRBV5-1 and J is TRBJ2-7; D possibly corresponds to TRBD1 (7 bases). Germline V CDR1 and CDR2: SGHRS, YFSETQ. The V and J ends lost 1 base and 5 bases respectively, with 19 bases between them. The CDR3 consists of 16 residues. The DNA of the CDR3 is TGCGCCAGCAGCTTGATAGGGGGGACAGTCACTAACGAGCAGTACTTC. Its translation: CASSLIGGTVTNEQYF.

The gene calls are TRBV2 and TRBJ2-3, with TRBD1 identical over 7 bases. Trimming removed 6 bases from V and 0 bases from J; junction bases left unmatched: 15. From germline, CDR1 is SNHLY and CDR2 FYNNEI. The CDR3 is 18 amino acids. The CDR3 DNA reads TGTGCCAGCAGCCCATTACCCGCCCAGACAGGGAGCACAGATACGCAGTATTTT. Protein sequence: CASSPLPAQTGSTDTQYF. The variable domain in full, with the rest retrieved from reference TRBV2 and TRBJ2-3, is EPEVTQTPSHQVTQMGQEVILRCVPISNHLYFYWYRQILGQKVEFLVSFYNNEISEKSEIFDDQFSVERPDGSNFTLKIRSTKLEDSAMYFCASSPLPAQTGSTDTQYFGPGTRLTVL.

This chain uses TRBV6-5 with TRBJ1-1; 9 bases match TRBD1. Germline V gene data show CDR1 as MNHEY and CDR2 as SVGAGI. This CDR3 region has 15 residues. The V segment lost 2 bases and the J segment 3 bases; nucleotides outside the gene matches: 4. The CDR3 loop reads CASSYGTGQDTEAFF. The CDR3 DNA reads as TGTGCCAGCAGTTACGGGACAGGGCAGGACACTGAAGCTTTCTTT.

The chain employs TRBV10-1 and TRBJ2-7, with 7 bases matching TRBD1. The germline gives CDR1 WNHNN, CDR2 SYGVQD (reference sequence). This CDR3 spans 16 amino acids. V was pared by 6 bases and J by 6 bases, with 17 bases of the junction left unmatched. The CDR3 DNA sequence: TGCGCCAGCAGCGCCGGGACAGCAGGCCCCCAGGGCGAGCAGTACTTC. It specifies CASSAGTAGPQGEQYF.

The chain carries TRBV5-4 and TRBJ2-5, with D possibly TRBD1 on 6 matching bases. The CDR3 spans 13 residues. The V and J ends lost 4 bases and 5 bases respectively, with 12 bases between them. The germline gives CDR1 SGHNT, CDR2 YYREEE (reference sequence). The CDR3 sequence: CASSQGQGETQYF. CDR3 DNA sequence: TGTGCCAGCAGCCAGGGTCAGGGGGAGACCCAGTACTTC.

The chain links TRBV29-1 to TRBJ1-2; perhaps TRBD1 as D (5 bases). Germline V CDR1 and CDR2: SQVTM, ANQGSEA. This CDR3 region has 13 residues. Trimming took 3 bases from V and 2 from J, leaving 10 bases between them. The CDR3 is CSVEGVGNYGYTF. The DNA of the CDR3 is TGCAGCGTTGAGGGGGTCGGAAACTATGGCTACACCTTC.

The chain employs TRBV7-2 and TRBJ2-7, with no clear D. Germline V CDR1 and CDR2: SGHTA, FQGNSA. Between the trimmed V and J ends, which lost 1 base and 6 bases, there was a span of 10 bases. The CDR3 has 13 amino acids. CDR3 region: CASSLESGVEQYF. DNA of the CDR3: TGTGCCAGCAGCTTAGAATCGGGCGTCGAGCAGTACTTC.

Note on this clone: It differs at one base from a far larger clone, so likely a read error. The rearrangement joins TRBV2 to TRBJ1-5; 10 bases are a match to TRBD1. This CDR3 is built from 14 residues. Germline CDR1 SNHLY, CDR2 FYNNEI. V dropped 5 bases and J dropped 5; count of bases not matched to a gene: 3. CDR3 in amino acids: CASSPGTGDQPQHF. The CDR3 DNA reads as TGTGCCAGCAGTCCCGGGACAGGGGATCAGCCCCAGCATTTT.

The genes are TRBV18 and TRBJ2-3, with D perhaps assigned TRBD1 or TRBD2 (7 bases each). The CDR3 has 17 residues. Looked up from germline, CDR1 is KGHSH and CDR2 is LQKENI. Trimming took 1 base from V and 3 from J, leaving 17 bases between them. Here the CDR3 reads CASSPREGAYRTDTQYF. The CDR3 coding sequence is TGTGCCAGCTCACCACGGGAGGGGGCCTACAGGACAGATACGCAGTATTTT.

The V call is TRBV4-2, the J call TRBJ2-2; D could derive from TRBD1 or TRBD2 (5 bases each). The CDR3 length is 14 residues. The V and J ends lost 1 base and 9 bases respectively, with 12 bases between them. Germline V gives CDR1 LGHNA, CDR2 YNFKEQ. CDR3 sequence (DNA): TGTGCCAGCAGCCAAGGAGGGGTAGTACGGGAGCTGTTTTTT. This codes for CASSQGGVVRELFF.

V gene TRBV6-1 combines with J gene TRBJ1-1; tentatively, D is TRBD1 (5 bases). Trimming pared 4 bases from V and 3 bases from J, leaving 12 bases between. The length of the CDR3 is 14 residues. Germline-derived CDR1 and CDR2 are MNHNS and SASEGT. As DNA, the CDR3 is TGTGCCAGCAGTGTACTCCAGGGTTACACTGAAGCTTTCTTT. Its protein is CASSVLQGYTEAFF.

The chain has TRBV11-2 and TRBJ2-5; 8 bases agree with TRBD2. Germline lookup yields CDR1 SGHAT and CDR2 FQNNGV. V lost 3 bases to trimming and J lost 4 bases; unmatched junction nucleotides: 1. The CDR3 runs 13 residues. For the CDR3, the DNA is TGTGCCAGCAGCTTGGGACTAGGAGAGACCCAGTACTTC. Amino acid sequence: CASSLGLGETQYF.

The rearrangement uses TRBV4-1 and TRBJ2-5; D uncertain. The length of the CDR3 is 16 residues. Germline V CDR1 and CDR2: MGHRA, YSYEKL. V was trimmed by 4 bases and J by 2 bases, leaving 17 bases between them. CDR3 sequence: CASSPSWGGPQETQYF. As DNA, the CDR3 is TGCGCCAGCAGCCCCTCCTGGGGTGGGCCTCAAGAGACCCAGTACTTC.

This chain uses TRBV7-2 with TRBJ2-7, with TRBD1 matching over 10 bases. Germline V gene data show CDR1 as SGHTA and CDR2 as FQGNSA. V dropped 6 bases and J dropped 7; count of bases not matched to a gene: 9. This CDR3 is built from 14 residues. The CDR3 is CASRGDRGSGEQYF. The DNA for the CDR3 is TGTGCCAGCAGAGGGGACAGGGGATCGGGTGAGCAGTACTTC.

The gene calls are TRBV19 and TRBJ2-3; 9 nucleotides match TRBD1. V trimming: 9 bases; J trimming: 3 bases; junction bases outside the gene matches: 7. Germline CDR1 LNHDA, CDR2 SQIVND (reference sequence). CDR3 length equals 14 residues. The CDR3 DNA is TGTGCCAGCACACCGGGACAGGGTACAGATACGCAGTATTTT. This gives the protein CASTPGQGTDTQYF.

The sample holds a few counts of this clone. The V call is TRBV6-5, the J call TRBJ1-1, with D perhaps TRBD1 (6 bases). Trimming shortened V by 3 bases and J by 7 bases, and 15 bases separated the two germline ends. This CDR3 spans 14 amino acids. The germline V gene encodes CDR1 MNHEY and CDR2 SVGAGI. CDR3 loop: CASSYREGVGEAFF. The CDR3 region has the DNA TGTGCCAGCAGTTATAGGGAGGGGGTTGGTGAAGCTTTCTTT.

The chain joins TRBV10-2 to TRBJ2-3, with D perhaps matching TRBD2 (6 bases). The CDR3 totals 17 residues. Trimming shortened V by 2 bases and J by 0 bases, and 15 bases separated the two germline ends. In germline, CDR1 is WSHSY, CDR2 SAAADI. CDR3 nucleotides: TGCGCCAGCAGTGAGGAGGTGGGGGAGGTTAGCACAGATACGCAGTATTTT. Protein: CASSEEVGEVSTDTQYF.

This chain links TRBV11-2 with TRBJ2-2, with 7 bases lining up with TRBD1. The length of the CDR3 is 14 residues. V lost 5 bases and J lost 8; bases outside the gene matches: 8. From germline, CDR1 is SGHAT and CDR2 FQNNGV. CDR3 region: CASSLQGGGGELFF. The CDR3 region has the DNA TGTGCCAGCAGCCTGCAAGGGGGCGGAGGGGAGCTGTTTTTT.

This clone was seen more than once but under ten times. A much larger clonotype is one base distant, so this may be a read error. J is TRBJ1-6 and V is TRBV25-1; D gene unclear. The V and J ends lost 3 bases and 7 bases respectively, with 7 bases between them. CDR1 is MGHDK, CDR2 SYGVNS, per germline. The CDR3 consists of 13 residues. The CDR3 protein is CASSERENSPLHF. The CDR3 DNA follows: TGTGCCAGCAGTGAGAGGGAGAATTCACCCCTCCACTTT.

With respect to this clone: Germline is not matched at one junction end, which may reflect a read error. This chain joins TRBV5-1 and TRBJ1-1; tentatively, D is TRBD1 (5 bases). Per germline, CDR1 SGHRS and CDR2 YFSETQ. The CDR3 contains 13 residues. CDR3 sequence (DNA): TGCGCCAGCAGCCAGGACAAGAACGCTGAAGCTTTCTTT. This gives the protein CASSQDKNAEAFF.

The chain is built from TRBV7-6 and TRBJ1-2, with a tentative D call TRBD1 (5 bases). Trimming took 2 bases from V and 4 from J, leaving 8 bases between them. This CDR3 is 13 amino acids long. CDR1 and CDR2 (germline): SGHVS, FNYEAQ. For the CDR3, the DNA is TGTGCCAGCAGCTTACAGGGTGCCTATGGCTACACCTTC. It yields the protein CASSLQGAYGYTF.

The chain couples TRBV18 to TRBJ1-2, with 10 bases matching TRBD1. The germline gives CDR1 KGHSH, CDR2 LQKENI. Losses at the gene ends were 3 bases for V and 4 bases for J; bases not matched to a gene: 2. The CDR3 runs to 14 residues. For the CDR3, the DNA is TGTGCCAGCTCACCCGGGACAGGGGTCTATGGCTACACCTTC. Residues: CASSPGTGVYGYTF. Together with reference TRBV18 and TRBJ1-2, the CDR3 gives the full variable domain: NAGVMQNPRHLVRRRGQEARLRCSPMKGHSHVYWYRQLPEEGLKFMVYLQKENIIDESGMPKERFSAEFPKEGPSILRIQQVVRGDSAAYFCASSPGTGVYGYTFGSGTRLTVV.

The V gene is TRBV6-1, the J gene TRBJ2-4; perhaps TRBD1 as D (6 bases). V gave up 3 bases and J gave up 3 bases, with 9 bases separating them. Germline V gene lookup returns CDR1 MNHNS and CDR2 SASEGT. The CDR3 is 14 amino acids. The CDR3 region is CASSEGASKNIQYF. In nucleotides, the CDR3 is TGTGCCAGCAGTGAGGGGGCGAGCAAAAACATTCAGTACTTC.

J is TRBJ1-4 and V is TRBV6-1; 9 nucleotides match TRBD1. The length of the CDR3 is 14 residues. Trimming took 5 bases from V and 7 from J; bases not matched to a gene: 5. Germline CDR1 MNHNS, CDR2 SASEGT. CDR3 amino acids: CASSSGQGREKLFF. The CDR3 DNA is TGTGCCAGCAGTTCGGGACAGGGTCGTGAAAAACTGTTTTTT.

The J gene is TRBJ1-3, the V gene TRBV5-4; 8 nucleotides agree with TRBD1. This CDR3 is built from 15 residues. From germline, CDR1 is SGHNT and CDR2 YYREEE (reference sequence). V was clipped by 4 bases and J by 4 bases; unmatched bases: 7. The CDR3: CASSGGQGQGNTIYF. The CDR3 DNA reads TGTGCCAGCAGCGGCGGACAGGGACAAGGAAACACCATATATTTT.

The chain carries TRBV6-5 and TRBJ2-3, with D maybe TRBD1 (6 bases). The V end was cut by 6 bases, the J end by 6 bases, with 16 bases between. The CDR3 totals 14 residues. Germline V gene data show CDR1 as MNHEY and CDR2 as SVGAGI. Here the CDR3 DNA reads TGTGCCAGCAGGGCGGCCAGGGGAACGGATACGCAGTATTTT. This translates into CASRAARGTDTQYF.

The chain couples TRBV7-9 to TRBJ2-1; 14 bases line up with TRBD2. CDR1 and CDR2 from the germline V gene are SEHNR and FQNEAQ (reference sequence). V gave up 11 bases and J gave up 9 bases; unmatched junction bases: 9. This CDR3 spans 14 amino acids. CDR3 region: CAGTGLAGAGEQFF. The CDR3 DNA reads TGTGCCGGTACGGGACTAGCGGGAGCGGGTGAGCAGTTCTTC.